This TCR beta chain comes out of a study of human T cells and chemical hapten exposure. This clonotype was recorded many times. Germline V gene sequence: CDR1 MNHEY, CDR2 SVGEGT. This CDR3 is built from 19 residues. Trimming pared 6 bases from V and 1 base from J, leaving 25 bases between. TCRdb re-called the RACE reads through MiXCR, storing one row per CDR3 protein. The sample consists of approximately 400,000 distinct CDR3 sequences, 4.8% of them appearing once. Time point denoted: patch test 1, 2 weeks after DPC sensitization. The treatment: therapeutic diphenylcyclopropenone sensitization with weekly scalp DPC.

The chain couples TRBV6-2 or TRBV6-3 to TRBJ1-5; D is perhaps TRBD1 (5 bases). The clonotype was recovered from a woman aged 45-59 years with alopecia areata. Some clones in this sample may be carry-over from other donors' samples. Sequencing was performed on whole blood, taken in connection with sensitization to the hapten diphenylcyclopropenone (DPC). The CDR3 nucleotides read TGTGCCAGCAGCTCCGAGCCGGGACCCCTCACAAAGAGCAATCAGCCCCAGCATTTT. Protein sequence: CASSSEPGPLTKSNQPQHF.